This is a list of T cell receptor beta chains from one sample in a study of CD8+ T cells in alopecia areata. The data were produced by immunoSEQ multiplex PCR, yet TCRdb's version contains in-frame clones alone and is incomplete. The sample holds 150,000 to 200,000 clones, around 71% seen once. Here the sequenced sample was CD8+ T cells sorted from blood, taken at week 0. The receptors were sampled from a human donor with alopecia areata. The CDR3 runs from the conserved cysteine through the conserved F or W. A D gene is named only where the DNA matches it firmly. Size is stated for part of the rows, as once, few or many counts, or as a class when the clone is expanded.

d_gene	j_gene	abundance	v_gene	CDR3aa	CDR3nt
NA	TRBJ1-6	NA	TRBV5-1	CASSLNRENSPLHF	TGCGCCAGCAGCTTAAACAGGGAGAATTCACCCCTCCACTTT
NA	TRBJ2-1	few	TRBV7-9	CASSLRRQSSYNEQFF	TGTGCCAGCAGCTTAAGGCGTCAAAGCTCCTACAATGAGCAGTTCTTC
TRBD2	TRBJ2-3	NA	TRBV23-1	CASNAGLAGADTQYF	TGCGCCAGCAACGCCGGACTAGCGGGGGCAGATACGCAGTATTTT
TRBD1	TRBJ2-7	NA	TRBV29-1	CSVGTGDSYEQYF	TGCAGCGTCGGGACAGGGGATTCCTACGAGCAGTACTTC
NA	TRBJ1-1	NA	TRBV19	CATQGWDTGNTEAFF	TGTGCCACCCAAGGCTGGGACACAGGAAACACTGAAGCTTTCTTT
NA	TRBJ2-3	NA	TRBV4-1	CASSQEGGRTDTQYF	TGCGCCAGCAGCCAAGAGGGGGGCCGCACAGATACGCAGTATTTT
NA	TRBJ2-5	few	TRBV5-1	CASSWGAGDETQYF	TGCGCCAGCAGCTGGGGCGCAGGGGACGAGACCCAGTACTTC
NA	TRBJ1-1	NA	TRBV5-6	CASSFTENTEAFF	TGTGCCAGCAGCTTCACCGAGAACACTGAAGCTTTCTTT
TRBD2	TRBJ2-7	NA	TRBV7-9	CASSLTSDSYEQYF	TGTGCCAGCAGCTTAACTAGCGACTCCTACGAGCAGTACTTC
NA	TRBJ1-1	NA	TRBV30	CAWNRRAMNTEAFF	TGTGCCTGGAATCGGAGGGCCATGAACACTGAAGCTTTCTTT
TRBD1	TRBJ1-2	NA	TRBV27	CASSFRTGHLRGYTF	TGTGCCAGCAGTTTTCGGACAGGGCATTTAAGGGGCTACACCTTC
NA	TRBJ2-5	NA	TRBV5-6	CASRHGLPEWRETQYF	TGTGCCAGCAGACACGGACTCCCGGAGTGGAGGGAGACCCAGTACTTC
NA	TRBJ2-7	few	TRBV5-1	CASSLAHYSSYEQYF	TGCGCCAGCAGCTTGGCCCACTACTCCTCCTACGAGCAGTACTTC
TRBD1	TRBJ1-1	NA	TRBV5-1	CASSWTGSGTEAFF	TGCGCCAGCAGCTGGACAGGCTCTGGGACTGAAGCTTTCTTT
NA	TRBJ2-5	NA	TRBV5-6	CASSFPGLGETQYF	TGTGCCAGCAGCTTCCCTGGGTTGGGGGAGACCCAGTACTTC
NA	TRBJ2-1	once	TRBV7-2	CASSSDFQAYNEQFF	TGTGCCAGCAGCTCGGACTTCCAGGCCTACAATGAGCAGTTCTTC
TRBD2	TRBJ2-4	NA	TRBV27	CASSGDYYIQYF	TGTGCCAGCAGTGGGGACTATTACATTCAGTACTTC
TRBD2	TRBJ2-3	few	TRBV7-2	CASSLVKTSGFTDTQYF	TGTGCCAGCAGCTTAGTAAAGACTAGCGGATTCACAGATACGCAGTATTTT
TRBD1	TRBJ2-5	once	TRBV6-5	CASGTGGAETQYF	TGTGCCAGCGGGACAGGGGGCGCAGAGACCCAGTACTTC
NA	TRBJ2-1	NA	TRBV13	CASSLGGGRFNEQFF	TGTGCCAGCAGCTTAGGAGGAGGGCGGTTCAATGAGCAGTTCTTC
TRBD1	TRBJ1-1	few	TRBV4-2	CASSHPDRGGTEAFF	TGTGCCAGCAGCCACCCGGACAGGGGTGGAACTGAAGCTTTCTTT
TRBD1	TRBJ2-2	NA	TRBV9	CASSVATGTGNTGELFF	TGTGCCAGCAGCGTAGCCACCGGGACAGGGAACACCGGGGAGCTGTTTTTT
TRBD1	TRBJ2-5	NA	TRBV5-1	CASSSDRYQETQYF	TGCGCCAGCAGCTCGGACAGGTACCAAGAGACCCAGTACTTC
NA	TRBJ2-2	NA	TRBV5-1	CASRGSTGELFF	TGCGCCAGCAGGGGGAGTACCGGGGAGCTGTTTTTT